The rows below give T cell receptor beta chains drawn from one sample of a study of cytomegalovirus exposure and HLA in healthy donors. The assay was immunoSEQ multiplex PCR, and TCRdb's table has in-frame clones only and misses some. The profile shows some 150,000 clones, roughly 77% of them singletons. Sequencing input: PBMCs. These receptors came from a male donor in good health and CMV-seronegative. The CDR3 runs from the conserved cysteine through the conserved F or W. Fields, in order: clone size, V gene, D gene, J gene, CDR3 DNA, CDR3 protein. A D gene is named only where the DNA matches it firmly. Size values are once, few and many counts, or a class for expanded clones, and some rows have none.

NA	TRBV19	TRBD1	TRBJ1-5	TGTGCCAGTAGTTTGTTGACAGGGGGCAATCAGCCCCAGCATTTT	CASSLLTGGNQPQHF
NA	TRBV7-6	TRBD1	TRBJ1-4	TGTGCCAGCAGCTTAAGGACAGGGGGCGGGAGAACTAATGAAAAACTGTTTTTT	CASSLRTGGGRTNEKLFF
NA	TRBV7-3	TRBD2	TRBJ2-1	TGTGCCAGCAGCCCTGGGTCTAGCGGGTTCAATGAGCAGTTCTTC	CASSPGSSGFNEQFF
NA	TRBV5-1	NA	TRBJ2-7	TGCGCCAGCAGCTTAATAAACTACGAGCAGTACTTC	CASSLINYEQYF
NA	TRBV19	TRBD2	TRBJ2-5	TGTGCCAGTAGTAGCGGGAGTCGAGAGACCCAGTACTTC	CASSSGSRETQYF
NA	TRBV5-1	TRBD2	TRBJ2-1	TGCGCCAGCAGCTATACACTAGCGGGGGAATACAATGAGCAGTTCTTC	CASSYTLAGEYNEQFF
NA	TRBV6-6	TRBD1	TRBJ1-2	TGTGCCAGCAGCCCCGGGACAGCGGACGACTTTCATGGCTACACCTTC	CASSPGTADDFHGYTF
NA	TRBV5-1	TRBD2	TRBJ2-3	TGCGCCAGCAGCATTCTAGCGGGGGGCACAGATACGCAGTATTTT	CASSILAGGTDTQYF
NA	TRBV11-2	NA	TRBJ2-1	TGTGCCAGCAGCTTAGTTGGATTAGCGGTAGGTGGGCAGTTCTTC	CASSLVGLAVGGQFF
NA	TRBV4-1	TRBD1	TRBJ1-5	TGCGCCAGCAGCCTCGACAGGGAACGCTTCAATCAGCCCCAGCATTTT	CASSLDRERFNQPQHF
NA	TRBV13	TRBD1	TRBJ1-1	TGTGCCAGCAGCACCCGGACAGGGGTCCAGGGTAGACATACTGAAGCTTTCTTT	CASSTRTGVQGRHTEAFF
few	TRBV6-5	TRBD1	TRBJ1-1	TGTGCCAGCAGTCGGACAGGAAACACTGAAGCTTTCTTT	CASSRTGNTEAFF
NA	TRBV19	TRBD2	TRBJ2-1	TGTGCCAGTAGTATAGAGTCCAGCGGGAGGCTAAATGAGCAGTTCTTC	CASSIESSGRLNEQFF
few	TRBV4-3	TRBD1	TRBJ1-1	TGCGCCAGCAGCCAAGCCCGGCCCGGACAGGGGAACACTGAAGCTTTCTTT	CASSQARPGQGNTEAFF
NA	TRBV19	NA	TRBJ1-1	TGTGCCAGTAGTCCCACGGACATATGGACTGAAGCTTTCTTT	CASSPTDIWTEAFF
NA	TRBV29-1	NA	TRBJ2-5	TGCAGCGTTTCGGGATCTGCTGTGGAGACCCAGTACTTC	CSVSGSAVETQYF
NA	TRBV6-1	TRBD2	TRBJ2-5	TGTGCCAGCAGTGAAGTTAGCGGGAGAGTTAGAGAGACCCAGTACTTC	CASSEVSGRVRETQYF
NA	TRBV5-1	TRBD2	TRBJ2-1	TGCGCCAGCAGCTTGGGGCTAGCGGAATACAATGAGCAGTTCTTC	CASSLGLAEYNEQFF
NA	TRBV28	TRBD1	TRBJ1-5	TGTGCCAGCAGTACGGGACAGGGGAGTATGAAGCCCCAGCATTTT	CASSTGQGSMKPQHF
NA	TRBV18	NA	TRBJ1-2	TGTGCCAGCTCACCACCGAGGCGGGTGGCAAACTATGGCTACACCTTC	CASSPPRRVANYGYTF
NA	TRBV29-1	NA	TRBJ1-2	TGCAGCGTTGACCCGACAGGATACTATGGCTACACCTTC	CSVDPTGYYGYTF
NA	TRBV7-9	NA	TRBJ1-4	TGTGCCAGCAGTCCAGCGAGGGTCATTAATGAAAAACTGTTTTTT	CASSPARVINEKLFF
NA	TRBV10-3	TRBD1	TRBJ1-5	TGTGCCATCAGTGAGCCCCGGGACAGGAGCGACTATAGCAATCAGCCCCAGCATTTT	CAISEPRDRSDYSNQPQHF
NA	TRBV19	NA	TRBJ1-5	TGTGCCAGTAGTATTATTCAGGCGGGGAATCAGCCCCAGCATTTT	CASSIIQAGNQPQHF
few	TRBV6-1	TRBD1	TRBJ1-1	TGTGCCAGCAGTCTCCCCGGGACAGGGAACACTGAAGCTTTCTTT	CASSLPGTGNTEAFF
NA	TRBV6-5	TRBD1	TRBJ1-2	TGTGCCAGCAGCCCTCCGGGACAGGGGCCTTATGGCTACACCTTC	CASSPPGQGPYGYTF
once	TRBV5-1	NA	TRBJ1-1	TGCGCCAGCAGCTCCGGGGGGCCCACTGAAGCTTTCTTT	CASSSGGPTEAFF
medium-sized	TRBV6-4	NA	TRBJ1-5	TGTGCCAGCAGTGTGGGAGCCAATCAGCCCCAGCATTTT	CASSVGANQPQHF
NA	TRBV10-2	TRBD2	TRBJ2-7	TGCGCCAGCAGTGCTAGCGGGGGATACGAGCAGTACTTC	CASSASGGYEQYF
NA	TRBV30	NA	TRBJ1-3	TGTGCCCAGACAGGACCCGGAAGAAACACCATATATTTT	CAQTGPGRNTIYF
NA	TRBV18	TRBD2	TRBJ2-5	TGTGCCAGCTCACCGGGACTAGCCGCCACAGAGACCCAGTACTTC	CASSPGLAATETQYF
NA	TRBV5-8	NA	TRBJ1-4	TGTGCCAGCAGCTTGGGGGGGGCAACTAATGAAAAACTGTTTTTT	CASSLGGATNEKLFF
NA	TRBV6-5	NA	TRBJ1-6	TGTGCCAGCAGTTATTACGGGGATAATTCACCCCTCCACTTT	CASSYYGDNSPLHF
NA	TRBV19	NA	TRBJ2-2	TGTGCCAGTAGACCTAGGATCGGGGAGCTGTTTTTT	CASRPRIGELFF
few	TRBV29-1	NA	TRBJ1-1	TGCAGGACAGGAGGGGCGGGAGCTGAAGCTTTCTTT	CRTGGAGAEAFF
NA	TRBV5-1	NA	TRBJ2-3	TGCGCCAGCAGCTTGGCAGGGGATACGCAGTATTTT	CASSLAGDTQYF
NA	TRBV6-4	TRBD1	TRBJ1-1	TGTGCCAGCAGCCCTGGGACAGCGAACACTGAAGCTTTCTTT	CASSPGTANTEAFF
NA	TRBV7-9	NA	TRBJ1-6	TGTGCCAGCAGCCTGGGACACTTTTCACCCCTCCACTTT	CASSLGHFSPLHF
NA	TRBV28	TRBD2	TRBJ2-7	TGTGCCAGCAGTCATCCCGCGGGAGGTAGTCGGGACGAGCAGTACTTC	CASSHPAGGSRDEQYF
NA	TRBV6-5	NA	TRBJ1-4	TGTGCCAGCAGTTCAGCGGGGGAAAAACTGTTTTTT	CASSSAGEKLFF
NA	TRBV6-5	NA	TRBJ1-2	TGTGCCAGCAGGAATACGGGCGGGTTCGGCTACACCTTC	CASRNTGGFGYTF
NA	TRBV6-5	NA	TRBJ2-1	TGTGCCAGCAGGGATAGGGAGGGGGGACTCCAAGAGCAGTTCTTC	CASRDREGGLQEQFF
NA	TRBV27	NA	TRBJ2-2	TGTGCCAGCAAGTTTATAGCGCCCACCGGGGAGCTGTTTTTT	CASKFIAPTGELFF
NA	TRBV5-4	NA	TRBJ2-6	TGTGCCAGCAGCTTGGGTGCGAGCTCTGGGGCCAACGTCCTGACTTTC	CASSLGASSGANVLTF
once	TRBV7-9	NA	TRBJ1-3	TGTGCCAGCAGCTTAGTCTTTCTACAGGCATCCTTCTCTGGAAACACCATATATTTT	CASSLVFLQASFSGNTIYF
NA	TRBV18	NA	TRBJ1-6	TGTGCCAGCTCCTACGGACAGCTAAGCGCTTCACCCCTCCACTTT	CASSYGQLSASPLHF
NA	TRBV9	TRBD2	TRBJ2-5	TGTGCCAGCAGCTCGCGGAAGACTAGCGGGATACCCGAGACCCAGTACTTC	CASSSRKTSGIPETQYF
NA	TRBV19	NA	TRBJ2-2	TGTGCCAGTAGCCCACCACCGAGCCGATCGATCGGGGAGCTGTTTTTT	CASSPPPSRSIGELFF
NA	TRBV4-1	NA	TRBJ2-3	TGCGCCAGCAGCCAAGACGGGAACACAGATACGCAGTATTTT	CASSQDGNTDTQYF
NA	TRBV27	TRBD1	TRBJ1-1	TGTGCCAGCAGTTTACGGCAGGGGGCGGGGAAAGCTTTCTTT	CASSLRQGAGKAFF
few	TRBV6-6	NA	TRBJ2-5	TGTGCCAGCATTAAAACCCCGGGTGGTGCGGAGACCCAGTACTTC	CASIKTPGGAETQYF
once	TRBV13	TRBD1	TRBJ1-2	TGTGCCAGCAGCTTAGCCGGGACAGGAAACTATGGCTACACCTTC	CASSLAGTGNYGYTF
NA	TRBV6-1	NA	TRBJ1-5	TGTGCCAGCAGTGACTTTCTTGATCAGCCCCAGCATTTT	CASSDFLDQPQHF